The T cell receptor (beta chain) under discussion was sequenced for a study of blood T cell repertoires in COVID-19. Study as a whole: Sites in the United States, Italy and Spain provided acute and convalescent COVID-19 samples. Sources were T cells, B-cell-depleted T cells, or PBMCs; the material itself was cDNA or gDNA.

As handled by the study authors: Counts of nucleated cells, estimated from reference gene primer amplification, were obtained. Here immunoSEQ multiplex PCR was the method, and the copy in TCRdb shows in-frame clones only, minus some. The D gene and trimming were derived from the DNA, and the V and J assignments and clone size from that table. The table shows fewer than 250,000 clones, with about 86% occurring only once. Germline V gene lookup returns CDR1 SGHNT and CDR2 YYREEE (reference sequence). V gave up 0 bases and J gave up 4 bases, with 10 bases separating them. The CDR3 has 14 amino acids. This chain connects TRBV5-4 to TRBJ1-1, with D possibly being TRBD1 (5 bases). The TCR originated in a man between 50 and 59 years old with active or convalescent COVID-19. Material: peripheral blood. CDR3 amino acids: CASSLEGRRTEAFF. In DNA form, the CDR3 reads TGTGCCAGCAGCTTGGAGGGGCGCCGCACTGAAGCTTTCTTT. The complete variable domain, with remaining parts taken from reference TRBV5-4 and TRBJ1-1, reads ETGVTQSPTHLIKTRGQQVTLRCSSQSGHNTVSWYQQALGQGPQFIFQYYREEENGRGNFPPRFSGLQFPNYSSELNVNALELDDSALYLCASSLEGRRTEAFFGQGTRLTVV.